These 28 T cell receptor beta chains were sequenced from one sample in a study of T cell changes during pregnancy in multiple sclerosis. Sequencing was performed with immunoSEQ multiplex PCR; in TCRdb, only in-frame clones are kept and a portion is missing. The data hold fewer than 70,000 clones, with around 90% observed a single time. Source: peripheral blood, taken in the third trimester of pregnancy. The receptors originated from a female donor with multiple sclerosis, enrolled in a pregnancy study.

The J gene is TRBJ1-1, the V gene TRBV5-1, with D perhaps TRBD1 (6 bases). V gave up 0 bases and J gave up 9 bases, with 15 bases separating them. The germline V gene has CDR1 SGHRS and CDR2 YFSETQ. There are 14 residues in the CDR3. For the CDR3, the DNA is TGCGCCAGCAGCTTGGAACAGGGTGTGGCCAAAGCTTTCTTT. Its translation is CASSLEQGVAKAFF. Using reference TRBV5-1 and TRBJ1-1 for the parts outside the CDR3, the full variable domain is KAGVTQTPRYLIKTRGQQVTLSCSPISGHRSVSWYQQTPGQGLQFLFEYFSETQRNKGNFPGRFSGRQFSNSRSEMNVSTLELGDSALYLCASSLEQGVAKAFFGQGTRLTVV.

This chain connects TRBV28 to TRBJ1-1; tentatively, D is TRBD1 (6 bases). V gave up 2 bases and J gave up 4 bases, with 17 bases separating them. The CDR3 runs to 16 residues. Looked up from germline, CDR1 is MDHEN and CDR2 is SYDVKM. The CDR3 here is CASSLKVGGAGTEAFF. DNA of the CDR3: TGTGCCAGCAGTTTAAAGGTGGGGGGGGCGGGCACTGAAGCTTTCTTT.

This clone was seen just once. The rearrangement links TRBV18 to TRBJ2-2; 9 bases match TRBD2. The CDR3 is 18 residues long. Losses at the gene ends were 0 bases for V and 3 bases for J; bases not matched to a gene: 8. The germline V gene encodes CDR1 KGHSH and CDR2 LQKENI. CDR3 DNA sequence: TGTGCCAGCTCACCACCGGGAAGCGGGGGGTCGCACACCGGGGAGCTGTTTTTT. Translating gives CASSPPGSGGSHTGELFF.

This sequence joins TRBV19 and TRBJ1-5, with 8 bases identical to TRBD1. Germline values: CDR1 LNHDA, CDR2 SQIVND (reference sequence). This CDR3 spans 14 amino acids. Trimming took 8 bases from V and 2 from J; bases not matched to a gene: 5. The CDR3 spells CASWATGGNQPQHF. The CDR3 bases are TGTGCCAGTTGGGCGACAGGGGGCAATCAGCCCCAGCATTTT.

This clone was found a few times. The genes are TRBV7-2 and TRBJ1-2; a weak D match, TRBD1 (5 bases). CDR3 length: 14 amino acids. Germline V gene lookup returns CDR1 SGHTA and CDR2 FQGNSA. V lost 4 bases and J lost 3, with 12 bases in between. The CDR3 DNA follows: TGTGCCAGCAGCTGGAGGGGCAGGGACTATGGCTACACCTTC. The encoded protein is CASSWRGRDYGYTF.

J is TRBJ1-5 and V is TRBV19; 9 bases match TRBD1. Per the germline V gene, CDR1 is LNHDA and CDR2 is SQIVND (reference sequence). The V gene end was trimmed by 6 bases and the J gene end by 7 bases; junction bases not matched to a gene: 10. This CDR3 region has 15 residues. The CDR3 nucleotides read TGTGCCAGTAGGTTAACAGGGGGCAGGAACCAGCCCCAGCATTTT. This gives the protein CASRLTGGRNQPQHF.

J is TRBJ1-1 and V is TRBV7-3, with D perhaps matching TRBD1 (6 bases). Looked up from germline, CDR1 is SGHTA and CDR2 is FQGTGA. The CDR3 covers 13 residues. The germline V and J ends were trimmed by 3 bases and 5 bases, with 10 bases remaining between them. CDR3 sequence reads: CASSFLQGTEAFF. The CDR3 nucleotides are TGTGCCAGCAGCTTCCTACAGGGAACTGAAGCTTTCTTT.

The chain couples TRBV2 to TRBJ1-5, with 7 bases that match TRBD1. The germline V gene has CDR1 SNHLY and CDR2 FYNNEI. The CDR3 covers 16 residues. The V gene end was trimmed by 0 bases and the J gene end by 5 bases; junction bases not matched to a gene: 7. In DNA, the CDR3 is TGTGCCAGCAGTGAAGCGGGAAAGGGGGCCGATCAGCCCCAGCATTTT. Protein: CASSEAGKGADQPQHF.

The V and J genes are TRBV28 and TRBJ2-7; 10 nucleotides align to TRBD1. V was pared by 4 bases and J by 3 bases, with 6 bases of the junction left unmatched. The germline V gene has CDR1 MDHEN and CDR2 SYDVKM. CDR3 length: 15 amino acids. The CDR3 DNA sequence: TGTGCCAGCAGTTCCTCCGGGACAGGGGACTACGAGCAGTACTTC. Protein sequence: CASSSSGTGDYEQYF.

This chain uses TRBV7-9 with TRBJ1-6, with D perhaps matching TRBD1 (6 bases). The ends were cut back, 2 bases at V and 7 bases at J, with 12 bases in the middle. The CDR3 covers 15 residues. Germline CDR1 SEHNR, CDR2 FQNEAQ (reference sequence). The CDR3 reads CASSLPKQGNSPLHF. The CDR3 coding sequence is TGTGCCAGCAGCTTACCTAAACAGGGCAATTCACCCCTCCACTTT.

This rearrangement joins TRBV7-3 to TRBJ2-3; 7 nucleotides align to TRBD1. Trimming at V came to 5 bases and at J to 8 bases, leaving 4 bases not matched to a gene. This CDR3 region has 12 residues. From germline, CDR1 is SGHTA and CDR2 FQGTGA. The CDR3 bases are TGTGCCAGCAGCCCACCAGGGGGTACGCAGTATTTT. This sequence encodes CASSPPGGTQYF. Complete variable domain (other parts from reference TRBV7-3 and TRBJ2-3): GAGVSQTPSNKVTEKGKYVELRCDPISGHTALYWYRQSLGQGPEFLIYFQGTGAADDSGLPNDRFFAVRPEGSVSTLKIQRTERGDSAVYLCASSPPGGTQYFGPGTRLTVL.

V usage is TRBV2 and J usage is TRBJ2-7; D is possibly TRBD1 (6 bases). In germline, CDR1 is SNHLY, CDR2 FYNNEI. This CDR3 is built from 15 residues. V lost 6 bases and J lost 2, with 17 bases in between. CDR3 bases: TGTGCCAGCAGCTTGCAACAGGGTAGTCCCTACGAGCAGTACTTC. This codes for CASSLQQGSPYEQYF.

The chain carries TRBV2 and TRBJ2-3, with 8 positions matching TRBD2. The V gene end was trimmed by 2 bases and the J gene end by 5 bases; junction bases not matched to a gene: 9. This CDR3 is 16 amino acids long. Germline V gene data show CDR1 as SNHLY and CDR2 as FYNNEI. This CDR3 reads CASSEYLIGGGDTQYF. The CDR3 DNA reads as TGTGCCAGCAGTGAATACTTAATCGGGGGGGGAGATACGCAGTATTTT.

V usage is TRBV2 and J usage is TRBJ1-2; D unresolved. There are 11 residues in the CDR3. Germline V gene lookup returns CDR1 SNHLY and CDR2 FYNNEI. V was cut by 5 bases and J by 2 bases, with 3 bases left in between. CDR3 in DNA: TGTGCCAGCAGTCCAAACTATGGCTACACCTTC. Translating it yields CASSPNYGYTF.

V is TRBV27 and J is TRBJ1-5; perhaps TRBD1 as D (5 bases). Trimming took 5 bases from V and 6 from J, leaving 26 bases between them. This CDR3 comprises 18 residues. The germline gives CDR1 MNHEY, CDR2 SMNVEV (reference sequence). The CDR3 sequence: CASSKSSTRGWSVQPQHF. The CDR3 DNA follows: TGTGCCAGCAGTAAGTCCTCCACCCGGGGGTGGAGTGTTCAGCCCCAGCATTTT.

This chain links TRBV28 with TRBJ2-3; D perhaps matches TRBD1 (6 bases). The CDR3 totals 15 residues. CDR1 and CDR2 from the germline V gene are MDHEN and SYDVKM. V was cut by 3 bases and J by 6 bases, with 16 bases left in between. Here the CDR3 DNA reads TGTGCCAGCAGTTTCCCCTCGCCAGGGGCCGATACGCAGTATTTT. It is translated as CASSFPSPGADTQYF.

In this sample, this clone turned up once. This chain connects TRBV9 to TRBJ1-2; possibly TRBD1 for D (6 bases). V was pared by 7 bases and J by 4 bases, with 14 bases between. Germline V gives CDR1 SGDLS, CDR2 YYNGEE. CDR3 size: 13 residues. The CDR3, as DNA: TGTGCCAGCTCCCAGGGGCGCGTCTATGGCTACACCTTC. This codes for CASSQGRVYGYTF.

This CDR3 reads CASSYRVSNTEAFF. The CDR3 DNA follows: TGCGCCAGCAGCTACCGGGTCTCAAACACTGAAGCTTTCTTT. The rearrangement links TRBV5-1 to TRBJ1-1; D remains ambiguous. Germline V gene lookup returns CDR1 SGHRS and CDR2 YFSETQ. The CDR3 runs 14 residues. With 3 bases removed from V and 2 bases from J, the gap between germline ends came to 11 bases. The complete variable domain, with remaining parts taken from reference TRBV5-1 and TRBJ1-1, reads KAGVTQTPRYLIKTRGQQVTLSCSPISGHRSVSWYQQTPGQGLQFLFEYFSETQRNKGNFPGRFSGRQFSNSRSEMNVSTLELGDSALYLCASSYRVSNTEAFFGQGTRLTVV.

The V call is TRBV9, the J call TRBJ2-4; 10 bases line up with TRBD2. The germline V gene has CDR1 SGDLS and CDR2 YYNGEE. V shed 4 bases and J 9 bases; nucleotides not matched to a gene: 10. This CDR3 region has 15 residues. CDR3 nucleotide sequence: TGTGCCAGCAGCAGCTCCAGCGGGGGGGCTGCCATTCAGTACTTC. Translated: CASSSSSGGAAIQYF.

The chain combines TRBV2 with TRBJ1-4; 7 nucleotides agree with TRBD1. Germline V gene data show CDR1 as SNHLY and CDR2 as FYNNEI. V was clipped by 6 bases and J by 0 bases; unmatched bases: 4. The CDR3 consists of 15 residues. The CDR3 loop reads CASRITGATNEKLFF. The DNA for the CDR3 is TGTGCCAGCAGGATAACAGGGGCAACTAATGAAAAACTGTTTTTT.

This chain joins TRBV9 and TRBJ1-5; the D gene is possibly TRBD1 (5 bases). V was pared by 0 bases and J by 5 bases, with 12 bases between. This CDR3 spans 15 amino acids. Germline CDR1 reads SGDLS; CDR2 reads YYNGEE. CDR3 nucleotides: TGTGCCAGCAGCGTAGGCCAGGGCCGGGATCAGCCCCAGCATTTT. This translates into CASSVGQGRDQPQHF. Using reference TRBV9 and TRBJ1-5 for the parts outside the CDR3, the full variable domain is DSGVTQTPKHLITATGQRVTLRCSPRSGDLSVYWYQQSLDQGLQFLIQYYNGEERAKGNILERFSAQQFPDLHSELNLSSLELGDSALYFCASSVGQGRDQPQHFGDGTRLSIL.

A single count supports this clone. V and J are TRBV5-1 and TRBJ2-3; possibly TRBD2 for D (5 bases). The V end was cut by 1 base, the J end by 0 bases, with 15 bases between. Germline V CDR1 and CDR2: SGHRS, YFSETQ. CDR3 length equals 17 residues. The CDR3 here is CASSLRGLEPSTDTQYF. The CDR3 DNA follows: TGCGCCAGCAGCTTGAGAGGGTTGGAGCCTAGCACAGATACGCAGTATTTT. Filled out from reference TRBV5-1 and TRBJ2-3, the complete variable domain reads KAGVTQTPRYLIKTRGQQVTLSCSPISGHRSVSWYQQTPGQGLQFLFEYFSETQRNKGNFPGRFSGRQFSNSRSEMNVSTLELGDSALYLCASSLRGLEPSTDTQYFGPGTRLTVL.

V and J are TRBV2 and TRBJ2-7, with D possibly being TRBD1 (5 bases). Trimming took off 6 bases at V and 2 bases at J, with 5 bases between the two ends. Germline V gives CDR1 SNHLY, CDR2 FYNNEI. This CDR3 is built from 11 residues. The CDR3 protein is CASRDTYEQYF. The CDR3 nucleotides are TGTGCCAGCAGGGACACCTACGAGCAGTACTTC. Full variable domain (rest looked up from reference TRBV2 and TRBJ2-7): EPEVTQTPSHQVTQMGQEVILRCVPISNHLYFYWYRQILGQKVEFLVSFYNNEISEKSEIFDDQFSVERPDGSNFTLKIRSTKLEDSAMYFCASRDTYEQYFGPGTRLTVT.

The sample holds one count of this clone. V is TRBV9 and J is TRBJ2-7, with D perhaps matching TRBD2 (5 bases). CDR3 size: 14 residues. Germline V gene lookup returns CDR1 SGDLS and CDR2 YYNGEE. Trimming stripped 0 bases from V and 6 bases from J, with 13 bases between. This chain's CDR3 is CASSVAGSPSEQYF. As DNA, the CDR3 is TGTGCCAGCAGCGTAGCGGGATCCCCTTCCGAGCAGTACTTC.

The V and J genes are TRBV10-3 and TRBJ1-2; D not resolved. The CDR3 runs 12 residues. The germline V and J ends were trimmed by 4 bases and 6 bases, with 9 bases remaining between them. The germline gives CDR1 ENHRY, CDR2 SYGVKD. The DNA of the CDR3 is TGTGCCATCAGTGCAACAAAAAATGGCTACACCTTC. This encodes CAISATKNGYTF.

The V and J genes are TRBV18 and TRBJ2-2; TRBD1 is a possible D gene (5 bases). Germline assignment: CDR1 KGHSH and CDR2 LQKENI. This CDR3 has 16 residues. Trimming left V 3 bases short and J 2 bases short, with 13 bases between. Here the CDR3 DNA reads TGTGCCAGCTCACCTTGGGGCCTGCCCAACACCGGGGAGCTGTTTTTT. Protein product: CASSPWGLPNTGELFF.

The CDR3 protein is CASSPPGLAPDTQYF. Here the CDR3 DNA reads TGTGCCAGCAGCCCCCCGGGACTAGCGCCAGATACGCAGTATTTT. V is TRBV6-6 and J is TRBJ2-3; 10 bases agree with TRBD2. The CDR3 is 15 residues long. The trim removed 6 bases at V and 4 bases at J, leaving 7 bases unmatched. Per germline, CDR1 MNHNY and CDR2 SVGAGI (reference sequence).

The genes are TRBV27 and TRBJ2-5; 8 nucleotides align to TRBD2. With V trimmed by 6 bases and J by 3 bases, 6 bases remained unmatched. Germline V gene data show CDR1 as MNHEY and CDR2 as SMNVEV (reference sequence). This CDR3 has 14 residues. DNA of the CDR3: TGTGCCAGCAGGCCACTAGCGGCGAAAGAGACCCAGTACTTC. It encodes CASRPLAAKETQYF.